This TCR beta chain was captured by sequencing in a study of cytomegalovirus exposure and HLA in healthy donors. This CDR3 has 12 amino acids. Germline V gives CDR1 SGHTA, CDR2 FQGNSA. Trimming pared 7 bases from V and 5 bases from J, leaving 10 bases between. PCR primers comprised 60 Vbeta and 13 Jbeta primers. Sequencing used immunoSEQ multiplex PCR; TCRdb keeps in-frame clones, though not all of them. The repertoire consists of about 160,000 clones, with 65% to 80% occurring once and the leading ten covering about 4.3%. The source is a young man in good health and CMV-seropositive. The chain joins TRBV7-2 to TRBJ2-3; no clear D. The sample comprised PBMCs. The CDR3 region is CASTLPGDTQYF. The CDR3, as DNA: TGTGCCAGCACCTTGCCCGGAGATACGCAGTATTTT.